This T cell receptor (beta chain) was retrieved from a study of blood T cells in healthy people across ages. The second PCR ran roughly 7 to 12 cycles with a sample-barcoded 5' primer and J-beta primers. The yield of each sample was at least 2.5 million CDR3-containing paired-end reads. From the 5' RACE reads, TCRdb called clonotypes with MiXCR, one entry per CDR3 protein. The repertoire holds 650,000 to 800,000 distinct CDR3 sequences, with around 43% as singletons. This CDR3 has 17 amino acids. V was pared by 0 bases and J by 4 bases, with 7 bases of the junction left unmatched. This TCR came from a man aged 60-69 years in good health. V gene TRBV12-3 or TRBV12-4 combines with J gene TRBJ2-5; 11 bases agree with TRBD2. Sequenced material: blood. The CDR3 sequence: CASSLAGSGGAIETQYF. DNA for the CDR3: TGTGCCAGCAGTTTAGCGGGTAGCGGGGGGGCCATAGAGACCCAGTACTTC.